These T cell receptor beta chains were read from a single sample in a study of spatial heterogeneity in lung cancer. From the 5' RACE reads, TCRdb called clonotypes with MiXCR, one entry per CDR3 protein. This sample has 11,000 to 15,000 distinct CDR3 sequences; around 5% occur once, and the top ten carry about 16%. Sequencing used lung tumor tissue, obtained at surgery. The receptor source for this set is a female donor with early-stage non-small cell lung cancer. CDR3s include the opening cysteine and the closing phenylalanine or tryptophan. Each record gives: clone size, V gene, D gene, J gene, CDR3 DNA, CDR3 protein. A D gene is named only where the DNA matches it firmly. Clone size is given for some rows only: seen once, a few or many times, or a class if the clone is expanded.

clone size: many; V gene: TRBV20-1; D gene: TRBD2; J gene: TRBJ2-2; CDR3 DNA: TGCAGTGCTAGTAGGCTAGAGCGGGGGAACACCGGGGAGCTGTTTTTT; CDR3 protein: CSASRLERGNTGELFF
clone size: many; V gene: TRBV3-1; D gene: -; J gene: TRBJ2-3; CDR3 DNA: TGTGCCAGCAGCGCACTAGGGGCAGATACGCAGTATTTT; CDR3 protein: CASSALGADTQYF
clone size: medium-sized; V gene: TRBV20-1; D gene: TRBD1; J gene: TRBJ1-1; CDR3 DNA: TGCAGTGCTAGAAAGGGGGCGGGAGACACTGAAGCTTTCTTT; CDR3 protein: CSARKGAGDTEAFF
clone size: many; V gene: TRBV7-9; D gene: -; J gene: TRBJ1-2; CDR3 DNA: TGTGCCAGCAGCTTATCGGCGGGGACGCATGGCTACACCTTC; CDR3 protein: CASSLSAGTHGYTF
clone size: many; V gene: TRBV7-8; D gene: -; J gene: TRBJ2-1; CDR3 DNA: TGTGCCAGCAGCTTCCGTAGCTCCTACAATGAGCAGTTCTTC; CDR3 protein: CASSFRSSYNEQFF
clone size: many; V gene: TRBV7-2; D gene: -; J gene: TRBJ1-2; CDR3 DNA: TGTGCCAGCAGCTTTGAGGGAAGAGCTAACTATGGCTACACCTTC; CDR3 protein: CASSFEGRANYGYTF
clone size: many; V gene: TRBV2; D gene: -; J gene: TRBJ1-1; CDR3 DNA: TGTGCCAGCAGTTCAGCTCCGGGCGGCAGCACTGAAGCTTTCTTT; CDR3 protein: CASSSAPGGSTEAFF
clone size: many; V gene: TRBV19; D gene: TRBD2; J gene: TRBJ2-3; CDR3 DNA: TGTGCCAGTAGTCCTCGACTAGCGGGGGGCTATAGCACAGATACGCAGTATTTT; CDR3 protein: CASSPRLAGGYSTDTQYF
clone size: few; V gene: TRBV7-6; D gene: TRBD1; J gene: TRBJ1-2; CDR3 DNA: TGTGCCAGCAGCTCAGGACAGGGAAACTATGGCTACACCTTC; CDR3 protein: CASSSGQGNYGYTF
clone size: -; V gene: TRBV28; D gene: TRBD1; J gene: TRBJ1-5; CDR3 DNA: TGTGCCAGCAGTTCAGGGGGTAGCAATCAGCCCCAGCATTTT; CDR3 protein: CASSSGGSNQPQHF
clone size: many; V gene: TRBV5-1; D gene: -; J gene: TRBJ1-2; CDR3 DNA: TGCGCCAGCAGCTTCCCTACAGAACTGGAGGGCTACACCTTC; CDR3 protein: CASSFPTELEGYTF
clone size: medium-sized; V gene: TRBV4-1; D gene: -; J gene: TRBJ2-7; CDR3 DNA: TGCGCCAGCAGCCAAGCGCCGGGACTTGGACAGCTAGAGCAGTACTTC; CDR3 protein: CASSQAPGLGQLEQYF
clone size: many; V gene: TRBV2; D gene: -; J gene: TRBJ1-5; CDR3 DNA: TGTGCCAGCAGTGAAGGGACCGTTCAGCCCCAGCATTTT; CDR3 protein: CASSEGTVQPQHF
clone size: many; V gene: TRBV15; D gene: -; J gene: TRBJ2-3; CDR3 DNA: TGTGCCACCAGCAGAGATCGGGGGTCAGATACGCAGTATTTT; CDR3 protein: CATSRDRGSDTQYF
clone size: many; V gene: TRBV6-5; D gene: -; J gene: TRBJ1-6; CDR3 DNA: TGTGCCAGCAGTTACTTTTTAGGGGATTCACCCCTCCACTTT; CDR3 protein: CASSYFLGDSPLHF
clone size: many; V gene: TRBV20-1; D gene: TRBD1; J gene: TRBJ1-2; CDR3 DNA: TGCAGTGCTAGAGGTTATACAGGGGGCCATGGCTACACCTTC; CDR3 protein: CSARGYTGGHGYTF
clone size: once; V gene: TRBV23-1; D gene: -; J gene: TRBJ1-3; CDR3 DNA: TGCGCCAGCAAACTGGACCTGGCAGGCGGAAACACCATATATTTT; CDR3 protein: CASKLDLAGGNTIYF
clone size: many; V gene: TRBV6-1; D gene: -; J gene: TRBJ1-6; CDR3 DNA: TGTGCCAGCAGTGATTTTGGGTCCCAAGGTTCACCCCTCCACTTT; CDR3 protein: CASSDFGSQGSPLHF
clone size: many; V gene: TRBV7-2; D gene: TRBD2; J gene: TRBJ2-3; CDR3 DNA: TGTGCCAGCAGCTCTTTCATAGCGGGGAGCACAGATACGCAGTATTTT; CDR3 protein: CASSSFIAGSTDTQYF
clone size: many; V gene: TRBV10-3; D gene: TRBD1; J gene: TRBJ2-7; CDR3 DNA: TGTGCCACCTCCAAAGCGGGACAGGGGGCTCTCGAGCAGTACTTC; CDR3 protein: CATSKAGQGALEQYF
clone size: many; V gene: TRBV6-2/TRBV6-3; D gene: TRBD1; J gene: TRBJ2-4; CDR3 DNA: TGTGCCAGCAGCAGCCCCACAGGGGCTAACATTCAGTACTTC; CDR3 protein: CASSSPTGANIQYF
clone size: -; V gene: TRBV28; D gene: -; J gene: TRBJ1-3; CDR3 DNA: TGTGCCAGCAGTACCGCGGGGGGAAACACCATATATTTT; CDR3 protein: CASSTAGGNTIYF
clone size: many; V gene: TRBV14; D gene: -; J gene: TRBJ2-6; CDR3 DNA: TGTGCCAGCAGCCAAGCACCTCCGTGGGTCACCCTGTCCAAACTTTCTGGGGCCAACGTCCTGACTTTC; CDR3 protein: CASSQAPPWVTLSKLSGANVLTF
clone size: many; V gene: TRBV6-5; D gene: -; J gene: TRBJ1-5; CDR3 DNA: TGTGCCAGCAGGAGACAGCCCTATAGCAATCAGCCCCAGCATTTT; CDR3 protein: CASRRQPYSNQPQHF
clone size: -; V gene: TRBV20-1; D gene: -; J gene: TRBJ1-3; CDR3 DNA: TGCAGTGCCCAACAGGGCGCAGTTGGAAACACCATATATTTT; CDR3 protein: CSAQQGAVGNTIYF
clone size: medium-sized; V gene: TRBV2; D gene: -; J gene: TRBJ1-5; CDR3 DNA: TGTGCCAGCACCACGCAGGGGTCGGATCAGCCCCAGCATTTT; CDR3 protein: CASTTQGSDQPQHF
clone size: many; V gene: TRBV5-1; D gene: -; J gene: TRBJ2-1; CDR3 DNA: TGCGCCAGCAGCTCGAACTCCGGGACTTACAATGAGCAGTTCTTC; CDR3 protein: CASSSNSGTYNEQFF
clone size: many; V gene: TRBV6-5; D gene: -; J gene: TRBJ1-5; CDR3 DNA: TGTGCCAGCAGTTACGCGGGGGGCAATCAGCCCCAGCATTTT; CDR3 protein: CASSYAGGNQPQHF
clone size: many; V gene: TRBV5-1; D gene: -; J gene: TRBJ1-2; CDR3 DNA: TGCGCCAGCAGCCCCGACTCAGGACTAAACTATGGCTACACCTTC; CDR3 protein: CASSPDSGLNYGYTF
clone size: many; V gene: TRBV7-8; D gene: -; J gene: TRBJ2-2; CDR3 DNA: TGTGCCAGCAGCCCCCGGGTCCAGGGGCCGACAAGAGGGGAGCTGTTTTTT; CDR3 protein: CASSPRVQGPTRGELFF
clone size: many; V gene: TRBV29-1; D gene: TRBD2; J gene: TRBJ2-3; CDR3 DNA: TGCAGCGTTGATCAGGCTAGCGGAACCACAGATACGCAGTATTTT; CDR3 protein: CSVDQASGTTDTQYF
clone size: many; V gene: TRBV20-1; D gene: -; J gene: TRBJ1-2; CDR3 DNA: TGCAGTGCTAGAGATACAGACTATGGCTACACCTTC; CDR3 protein: CSARDTDYGYTF
clone size: many; V gene: TRBV20-1; D gene: TRBD1; J gene: TRBJ1-1; CDR3 DNA: TGCAGTGCTCCCGGGGGACAGGGGTTCATGGGGAACATGAACACTGAAGCTTTCTTT; CDR3 protein: CSAPGGQGFMGNMNTEAFF
clone size: many; V gene: TRBV20-1; D gene: TRBD1; J gene: TRBJ1-2; CDR3 DNA: TGCAGTGCTAGAGCGGAGGACATCTCACTGAGGACATTCTACAGGGGACACGGCTACACCTTC; CDR3 protein: CSARAEDISLRTFYRGHGYTF
clone size: many; V gene: TRBV5-1; D gene: TRBD1; J gene: TRBJ1-5; CDR3 DNA: TGCGCCAGCAGCTTTATACCGGGACAGGGCCAGCCCCAGCATTTT; CDR3 protein: CASSFIPGQGQPQHF
clone size: many; V gene: TRBV10-3; D gene: -; J gene: TRBJ1-2; CDR3 DNA: TGTGCCATCAGTGAGTCGAACTGGGGTAATGATGGCTACACCTTC; CDR3 protein: CAISESNWGNDGYTF
clone size: -; V gene: TRBV20-1; D gene: -; J gene: TRBJ1-1; CDR3 DNA: TGCAGTGCGAGGGAGGGGAACACTGAAGCTTTCTTT; CDR3 protein: CSAREGNTEAFF
clone size: many; V gene: TRBV2; D gene: -; J gene: TRBJ1-5; CDR3 DNA: TGTGCCAGCCGACCTGAGCGGGGCCGATCCAATCAGCCCCAGCATTTT; CDR3 protein: CASRPERGRSNQPQHF
clone size: many; V gene: TRBV7-2; D gene: TRBD1; J gene: TRBJ2-3; CDR3 DNA: TGTGCCAGCGCCTGGGGGCCCAATCCAGGGGGCAACACAGATACGCAGTATTTT; CDR3 protein: CASAWGPNPGGNTDTQYF
clone size: many; V gene: TRBV27; D gene: -; J gene: TRBJ2-3; CDR3 DNA: TGTGCCAGCAGTTTTTCTGCTACAGGGTCAGTAGATACGCAGTATTTT; CDR3 protein: CASSFSATGSVDTQYF
clone size: many; V gene: TRBV9; D gene: -; J gene: TRBJ1-1; CDR3 DNA: TGTGCCAGCAGCGTAGGGGGGGCGGTCACCACTGAAGCTTTCTTT; CDR3 protein: CASSVGGAVTTEAFF
clone size: few; V gene: TRBV5-4; D gene: -; J gene: TRBJ2-7; CDR3 DNA: TGTGCCAGCGGGGGAGGTCTATCCTACGAGCAGTACTTC; CDR3 protein: CASGGGLSYEQYF
clone size: many; V gene: TRBV20-1; D gene: TRBD1; J gene: TRBJ1-5; CDR3 DNA: TGCAGTGCGAGAATGACAGGGAGCAATCAGCCCCAGCATTTT; CDR3 protein: CSARMTGSNQPQHF
clone size: many; V gene: TRBV20-1; D gene: TRBD2; J gene: TRBJ2-4; CDR3 DNA: TGCAGTGCAACCTTTAGCGGGGGGCCCCACCTAGCCAAAAACATTCAGTACTTC; CDR3 protein: CSATFSGGPHLAKNIQYF
clone size: few; V gene: TRBV12-5; D gene: -; J gene: TRBJ2-5; CDR3 DNA: TGTGCTAGTGGTCCGGGTGCGTCGAGTGGTGGAGAGACCCAGTACTTC; CDR3 protein: CASGPGASSGGETQYF
clone size: few; V gene: TRBV9; D gene: -; J gene: TRBJ2-7; CDR3 DNA: TGTGCCAGCAGCGTAGCGAGTGGGGTTGGCGAGCAGTACTTC; CDR3 protein: CASSVASGVGEQYF
clone size: many; V gene: TRBV27; D gene: TRBD2; J gene: TRBJ2-2; CDR3 DNA: TGTGCCAGCAGTTCCCAATGGCTAGCGGGGGGGAACACCGGGGAGCTGTTTTTT; CDR3 protein: CASSSQWLAGGNTGELFF
clone size: medium-sized; V gene: TRBV4-3; D gene: -; J gene: TRBJ1-4; CDR3 DNA: TGCGCCAGCAGCCTCCCAGGGGCGCGGTATGAAAAACTGTTTTTT; CDR3 protein: CASSLPGARYEKLFF
clone size: few; V gene: TRBV7-2; D gene: -; J gene: TRBJ2-2; CDR3 DNA: TGTGCCAGCAGCTTAGTATATGGGAACACCGGGGAGCTGTTTTTT; CDR3 protein: CASSLVYGNTGELFF
clone size: medium-sized; V gene: TRBV12-3/TRBV12-4; D gene: -; J gene: TRBJ2-7; CDR3 DNA: TGTGCCAGCAGTTCGGCGACTCATCCCTACGAGCAGTACTTC; CDR3 protein: CASSSATHPYEQYF
clone size: medium-sized; V gene: TRBV9; D gene: -; J gene: TRBJ2-1; CDR3 DNA: TGTGCCAGCAGCGCGGACTCAACCTCCTACAATGAGCAGTTCTTC; CDR3 protein: CASSADSTSYNEQFF
clone size: many; V gene: TRBV4-3; D gene: -; J gene: TRBJ2-3; CDR3 DNA: TGCGCCAGCAGCCAAGCGGTCGGGGGTTCCACAGATACGCAGTATTTT; CDR3 protein: CASSQAVGGSTDTQYF
clone size: -; V gene: TRBV10-3; D gene: -; J gene: TRBJ1-1; CDR3 DNA: TGTGCCATCAGTGACCTCACTGAAGCTTTCTTT; CDR3 protein: CAISDLTEAFF